This record covers a single TCR beta chain. Its antigen is currently unknown. This sample is part of a study of cytomegalovirus exposure and HLA in healthy donors. Study background: Genotyping showed 81% of 398 donors falling in the Caucasian-associated ancestry cluster. Study outcomes and limitations: Later analysis showed most CMV-associated TCR beta chains appearing HLA-restricted. A few chains linked to CMV were shown in vitro to be specific for CMV antigens.

Participants comprised healthy donors of bone marrow. 13 Jbeta primers and 60 Vbeta primers were used for the PCR. Measured with immunoSEQ multiplex PCR; TCRdb has only the in-frame clones, and not every one. The sample includes approximately 190,000 clones, around 85% seen only once; the top ten take 3.8%. V lost 4 bases, J lost 1 base, and 7 bases lay in between. The CDR3 extends over 12 amino acids. Germline V gene sequence: CDR1 GTSNPN, CDR2 SVGIG (reference sequence). This clonotype was obtained from a man aged 50-59 years in good health and CMV-seronegative. Input material: PBMCs. V usage is TRBV30 and J usage is TRBJ1-1; the D is unclear. The CDR3 here is CAWMTKNTEAFF. CDR3 nucleotide sequence: TGTGCCTGGATGACAAAGAACACTGAAGCTTTCTTT.